These 10 T cell receptor beta chains were all obtained from the same sample, sequenced in a study of identical twins. Each CDR3 protein is one row after TCRdb ran MiXCR on the 5' RACE reads. The sample has about 920,000 distinct CDR3 sequences, roughly an eighth seen once. The sample also formed part of further work on yellow fever vaccine responses in identical twins.

Sample: PBMCs. These receptors were collected from a woman younger than 35 in good health.

The chain recombines TRBV6-2 or TRBV6-3 with TRBJ2-1; TRBD2 agrees at 9 bases. The germline V gene has CDR1 MNHEY and CDR2 SVGEGT. There are 16 residues in the CDR3. Trimming removed 2 bases from V and 8 bases from J; junction bases left unmatched: 10. CDR3 nucleotide sequence: TGTGCCAGCAGTTACGAAACTGGGGGACTAGCCTATGAGCAGTTCTTC. Protein: CASSYETGGLAYEQFF.

This clonotype was counted between two and nine times. J is TRBJ1-5 and V is TRBV28; D is unresolved. The V gene lost 4 bases and the J gene lost 2 bases, with 21 bases spanning the gap. The CDR3 contains 18 residues. From germline, CDR1 is MDHEN and CDR2 SYDVKM. The CDR3 loop is CASSSRVPWERGNQPQHF. The CDR3 nucleotides read TGTGCCAGCAGTTCCCGGGTTCCGTGGGAGAGGGGCAATCAGCCCCAGCATTTT.

The J gene is TRBJ1-1, the V gene TRBV4-2; D gene unclear. This CDR3 has 16 residues. Germline loops: CDR1 LGHNA, CDR2 YNFKEQ. The germline V and J ends were trimmed by 4 bases and 1 base, with 16 bases remaining between them. The CDR3 protein is CASSPSRGQPNTEAFF. CDR3 coding DNA: TGTGCCAGCAGCCCCTCGAGAGGCCAGCCGAACACTGAAGCTTTCTTT.

This clonotype was observed a handful of times. The rearrangement links TRBV6-1 to TRBJ2-7; D unresolved. Germline V lookup: CDR1 MNHNS, CDR2 SASEGT. V was clipped by 7 bases and J by 6 bases, with 16 bases between them. The CDR3 loop spans 13 amino acids. The CDR3 sequence: CASMSLDQAEQYF. CDR3 coding DNA: TGTGCCAGCATGAGCCTAGACCAGGCCGAGCAGTACTTC.

The chain is built from TRBV12-3 or TRBV12-4 and TRBJ2-7; the D is unclear. The CDR3 length is 15 residues. The V gene lost 5 bases and the J gene lost 0 bases, with 14 bases spanning the gap. CDR3 residues: CASSPLESASYEQYF. In nucleotides, the CDR3 is TGTGCCAGCAGTCCATTAGAGTCCGCCTCCTACGAGCAGTACTTC.

The V and J genes are TRBV6-5 and TRBJ1-5; no firm D call. Germline V gives CDR1 MNHEY, CDR2 SVGAGI. The CDR3 has 14 amino acids. Trimming removed 6 bases from V and 0 bases from J, with 9 bases in between. The CDR3 DNA reads as TGTGCCAGCAGGACTGAGTATAGCAATCAGCCCCAGCATTTT. Residues: CASRTEYSNQPQHF.

This clonotype has just a few counts. At one boundary the junction diverges from the germline segment, which might be a read error. This chain links TRBV28 with TRBJ2-3; D call uncertain. Germline loops: CDR1 MDHEN, CDR2 SYDVKM. This CDR3 region has 15 residues. The CDR3 loop reads CASTLGRSVTDTQYF. The DNA for the CDR3 is TGTGCCAGCACTTTAGGGCGGAGCGTGACAGATACGCAGTATTTT.

The chain couples TRBV5-1 to TRBJ2-1, with no clear D. The CDR3 length is 11 residues. V lost 1 base and J lost 9, with 5 bases in between. CDR1 is SGHRS, CDR2 YFSETQ, per germline. The CDR3: CASSLLFEQFF. CDR3 in DNA: TGCGCCAGCAGCTTGTTGTTTGAGCAGTTCTTC.

The chain combines TRBV7-2 with TRBJ2-7; D may be TRBD2 (6 bases). The germline CDR1 and CDR2 sequences are SGHTA and FQGNSA. The ends were cut back, 0 bases at V and 3 bases at J, with 12 bases in the middle. This CDR3 contains 15 residues. Here the CDR3 reads CASSLAGGVNYEQYF. DNA of the CDR3: TGTGCCAGCAGCTTAGCGGGAGGAGTGAACTACGAGCAGTACTTC.

V is TRBV28 and J is TRBJ1-5; possible D gene TRBD1, 5 bases. V lost 3 bases and J lost 4, with 13 bases in between. Germline V gene sequence: CDR1 MDHEN, CDR2 SYDVKM. This CDR3 has 15 residues. CDR3 sequence reads: CASSFLGEANQPQHF. The DNA of the CDR3 is TGTGCCAGCAGTTTTTTAGGGGAGGCAAATCAGCCCCAGCATTTT.